This T cell receptor beta chain was observed in a study of Ad26.COV2.S vaccination and SARS-CoV-2 variants. TCRdb keeps only in-frame clones here, not all; method: immunoSEQ multiplex PCR. Of roughly 330,000 clones in the sample, roughly nine tenths were seen once. Concerning this clone itself: Its antigen is undetermined.

Study results and caveats: Vaccine and placebo groups showed comparable non-spike TCR breadth. Breadth and depth estimates from TCRs may understate total T cell responses. Greater spike-specific TCR breadth was seen in vaccine recipients than in placebo recipients.

The treatment: 15 to 20 received Ad26.COV2.S at low or high dose, single or two shots; 5 received placebo; per-sample allocation not given. Sampling took place 63 days after the first vaccine or placebo injection. This vaccine is an Ad26 vector that expresses the Wuhan-strain SARS-CoV-2 spike. V was trimmed by 0 bases and J by 4 bases, leaving 9 bases between them. The CDR3 runs 14 residues. Germline V gene data show CDR1 as MNHEY and CDR2 as SVGAGI. The genes are TRBV6-5 and TRBJ1-2, with a weak D call TRBD1 (6 bases). Sequencing used peripheral blood, obtained in a trial of Ad26.COV2.S vaccine versus placebo. The sequence derives from a person aged 18-60 years who received the Ad26.COV2.S COVID-19 vaccine or a placebo. Here the CDR3 reads CASSYSTQGYGYTF. In nucleotides, the CDR3 is TGTGCCAGCAGTTACTCGACACAGGGCTATGGCTACACCTTC.